The 27 T cell receptor beta chains below come from one sample, sequenced in a study of OX40 agonist ivuxolimab in advanced cancers. Produced via immunoSEQ multiplex PCR; TCRdb's table is partial and in-frame only. The table has fewer than 65,000 clones, around 83% seen once. Sequenced material: CD4+ or CD8+ T cells sorted from blood, taken in a trial of the OX40 agonist ivuxolimab. These receptors originate from an adult with an advanced solid tumor such as melanoma, head and neck, liver or kidney cancer.

The rearrangement uses TRBV28 and TRBJ1-5, with 9 bases fitting TRBD1. This CDR3 is 16 amino acids long. J gave up 2 bases and V 3 bases, and 5 bases lay outside the gene matches. The V gene's germline CDR1 is MDHEN and CDR2 SYDVKM. In DNA form, the CDR3 reads TGTGCCAGCAGTTTCCCCCGGGACAGGGGCAATCAGCCCCAGCATTTT. As protein: CASSFPRDRGNQPQHF.

The DNA of the CDR3 is TGCAGCGTTGGTGCCGGGGAGCCCTACGAGCAGTACTTC. Amino acids: CSVGAGEPYEQYF. This sequence joins TRBV29-1 and TRBJ2-7; the D gene is possibly TRBD2 (5 bases). The V end lost 4 bases, the J end lost 2 bases, and 12 bases lay between the germline ends. Looked up from germline, CDR1 is SQVTM and CDR2 is ANQGSEA. The CDR3 consists of 13 residues.

This chain links TRBV6-5 with TRBJ2-1; 7 bases agree with TRBD2. J was trimmed by 7 bases and V by 2 bases; bases with no gene match: 5. This CDR3 spans 14 amino acids. CDR1 and CDR2 from the germline V gene are MNHEY and SVGAGI. The CDR3 coding sequence is TGTGCCAGCAGTTACGAGGGACTATTTAATGAGCAGTTCTTC. Protein: CASSYEGLFNEQFF.

V and J are TRBV2 and TRBJ1-2, with D possibly matching TRBD1 (5 bases). The length of the CDR3 is 15 residues. Trimming cost V 4 bases and J 5 bases, with 17 bases left between them. Germline V CDR1 and CDR2: SNHLY, FYNNEI. This CDR3 reads CASSGDAGRGYGYTF. In nucleotides, the CDR3 is TGTGCCAGCAGTGGGGACGCAGGGCGGGGGTATGGCTACACCTTC.

This sequence joins TRBV27 and TRBJ1-4; a possible D gene is TRBD1 (5 bases). With 8 bases removed from V and 4 bases from J, the gap between germline ends came to 14 bases. CDR1 and CDR2 (germline): MNHEY, SMNVEV (reference sequence). The CDR3 runs to 14 residues. CDR3 DNA sequence: TGTGCCAGCGGAAGCAGGGCGGTTAATGAAAAACTGTTTTTT. This codes for CASGSRAVNEKLFF.

The rearrangement joins TRBV7-9 to TRBJ2-7, with TRBD2 identical over 10 bases. This CDR3 has 16 amino acids. CDR1 is SEHNR, CDR2 FQNEAQ, per germline (reference sequence). J gave up 2 bases and V 1 base, and 5 bases lay outside the gene matches. CDR3 DNA sequence: TGTGCCAGCAGCTTAGACCTAGCGGGGGCCCCCTACGAGCAGTACTTC. Its protein is CASSLDLAGAPYEQYF.

The chain couples TRBV6-1 to TRBJ2-1, with 10 bases that match TRBD2. The germline CDR1 and CDR2 sequences are MNHNS and SASEGT. J lost 7 bases, V lost 3 bases, and 15 bases had no gene match. This CDR3 contains 18 residues. The CDR3 loop reads CASSDGASGSLQGNEQFF. The CDR3 region has the DNA TGTGCCAGCAGTGACGGGGCTAGCGGGAGCCTACAGGGGAATGAGCAGTTCTTC.

The chain joins TRBV2 to TRBJ2-7; perhaps D is TRBD1 or TRBD2 (5 bases each). V was shortened by 6 bases and J by 4 bases, with 16 bases between the two germline ends. Germline loops: CDR1 SNHLY, CDR2 FYNNEI. The CDR3 covers 14 residues. The DNA of the CDR3 is TGTGCCAGCAGCCCTCGGGGCGTTATTTACGAGCAGTACTTC. Encoded protein: CASSPRGVIYEQYF.

This rearrangement joins TRBV7-2 to TRBJ2-3, with D perhaps matching TRBD2 (7 bases). The ends were cut back, 7 bases at V and 2 bases at J, with 13 bases in the middle. This CDR3 spans 14 amino acids. The germline gives CDR1 SGHTA, CDR2 FQGNSA. In DNA form, the CDR3 reads TGTGCCAGCACTCTAGGGGGGGCCACAGATACGCAGTATTTT. This sequence encodes CASTLGGATDTQYF.

This chain uses TRBV5-4 with TRBJ2-6; 10 bases align to TRBD2. The CDR3 has 19 amino acids. Germline trimming cut 0 bases from V and 2 bases from J; bases unmatched to any gene: 8. The germline V gene encodes CDR1 SGHNT and CDR2 YYREEE (reference sequence). DNA for the CDR3: TGTGCCAGCAGCTTGGCCAACCTAGCGGGAGATGCTGGGGCCAACGTCCTGACTTTC. Its protein product is CASSLANLAGDAGANVLTF.

V is TRBV7-7 and J is TRBJ2-5, with D unclear. Germline CDR1 SSHAT, CDR2 FNYEAQ (reference sequence). Trimming removed 1 base from V and 8 bases from J, with 14 bases in between. The CDR3 consists of 14 residues. CDR3 DNA: TGTGCCAGCAGCTTAGAACGGAGTAGTTCAACCCAGTACTTC. It translates to CASSLERSSSTQYF.

The chain carries TRBV5-6 and TRBJ2-2; the match to TRBD1 covers 7 bases. Germline loops: CDR1 SGHDT, CDR2 YYEEEE. The CDR3 contains 15 residues. V lost 1 base and J lost 5; bases outside the gene matches: 5. CDR3: CASSLTGVGTGELFF. Written as DNA, the CDR3 is TGTGCCAGCAGCTTGACAGGGGTTGGGACCGGGGAGCTGTTTTTT.

This clone came up once. This chain connects TRBV30 to TRBJ2-7; D not certain. The CDR3 extends over 11 amino acids. Germline V gene data show CDR1 as GTSNPN and CDR2 as SVGIG (reference sequence). Deletions cut 4 bases from V and 4 bases from J, with 8 bases between. For the CDR3, the DNA is TGTGCCTGGATAAATTCATACGAGCAGTACTTC. Residues: CAWINSYEQYF.

The chain recombines TRBV2 with TRBJ2-1, with TRBD1 matching over 7 bases. The CDR3 runs to 14 residues. With V trimmed by 7 bases and J by 4 bases, 7 bases remained unmatched. The V gene's germline CDR1 is SNHLY and CDR2 FYNNEI. The CDR3 here is CASIPGTEYNEQFF. For the CDR3, the DNA is TGTGCCAGCATCCCCGGGACAGAATACAATGAGCAGTTCTTC.

The chain joins TRBV7-2 to TRBJ1-3; D uncertain. The germline V gene has CDR1 SGHTA and CDR2 FQGNSA. The germline V and J ends were trimmed by 2 bases and 4 bases, with 18 bases remaining between them. The length of the CDR3 is 17 residues. The CDR3 DNA sequence: TGTGCCAGCAGCTTAAACAGAGTAGGTGGATCCGGAAACACCATATATTTT. This translates into CASSLNRVGGSGNTIYF.

As DNA, the CDR3 is TGTGCCAGCAGCGTGGGTAGAAGCTACGAGCAGTACTTC. Translating it yields CASSVGRSYEQYF. The chain carries TRBV6-5 and TRBJ2-7; no firm D call. Per the germline V gene, CDR1 is MNHEY and CDR2 is SVGAGI. The CDR3 has 13 residues. The V and J ends lost 6 bases and 3 bases respectively, with 12 bases between them.

The chain is built from TRBV7-9 and TRBJ1-1; D remains unclear. The CDR3 has 11 amino acids. Germline V gene data show CDR1 as SEHNR and CDR2 as FQNEAQ (reference sequence). Trimming stripped 5 bases from V and 8 bases from J, with 9 bases between. CDR3 coding DNA: TGTGCCAGCAGCCCCAGTGAAGAAGCTTTCTTT. Amino acid sequence: CASSPSEEAFF.

The chain has TRBV5-4 and TRBJ2-5; 7 nucleotides match TRBD1. Germline CDR1 and CDR2: SGHNT and YYREEE (reference sequence). This CDR3 is built from 16 residues. Trimming cost V 4 bases and J 1 base; bases outside gene matches: 10. The CDR3 spells CASSMRGDRVQETQYF. CDR3 in DNA: TGTGCCAGCAGCATGCGAGGGGACAGAGTCCAAGAGACCCAGTACTTC.

The J gene is TRBJ1-3, the V gene TRBV5-8; D is ambiguous. V shed 4 bases and J shed 0 bases, with 8 bases lying between them. The CDR3 runs 14 residues. From germline, CDR1 is SGHTS and CDR2 YDEGEE. CDR3 in DNA: TGTGCCAGCAGCCCGGGGATCTCTGGAAACACCATATATTTT. Encoded protein: CASSPGISGNTIYF.

The chain recombines TRBV14 with TRBJ2-1; no reliable D call. CDR3 size: 14 residues. Trimming stripped 1 base from V and 3 bases from J, with 7 bases between. Germline assignment: CDR1 SGHDN and CDR2 FVKESK. The CDR3, as DNA: TGTGCCAGCAGCCAAGGTGGGATCTACAATGAGCAGTTCTTC. Encoded protein: CASSQGGIYNEQFF.

The chain is built from TRBV4-1 and TRBJ2-5; TRBD2 agrees at 7 bases. J lost 3 bases, V lost 1 base, and 5 bases had no gene match. The CDR3 is 15 residues long. Germline V gene lookup returns CDR1 MGHRA and CDR2 YSYEKL. The DNA for the CDR3 is TGCGCCAGCAGCCAAGTCTCCAGCGGGAAAGAGACCCAGTACTTC. This translates into CASSQVSSGKETQYF.

The rearrangement links TRBV7-2 to TRBJ1-2, with D possibly being TRBD1 (5 bases). Germline V CDR1 and CDR2: SGHTA, FQGNSA. The ends were cut back, 1 base at V and 4 bases at J, with 13 bases in the middle. CDR3 size: 15 residues. The CDR3 nucleotides read TGTGCCAGCAGCTTAGGAGGGGACGTACTCTATGGCTACACCTTC. Translated: CASSLGGDVLYGYTF.

V is TRBV28 and J is TRBJ1-4; D perhaps matches TRBD1 (6 bases). Looked up from germline, CDR1 is MDHEN and CDR2 is SYDVKM. The V end was cut by 4 bases, the J end by 0 bases, with 12 bases between. This CDR3 region has 16 residues. CDR3 protein: CASSSRQAATNEKLFF. CDR3 nucleotide sequence: TGTGCCAGCAGTTCGAGACAGGCCGCAACTAATGAAAAACTGTTTTTT. Complete variable domain (other parts from reference TRBV28 and TRBJ1-4): DVKVTQSSRYLVKRTGEKVFLECVQDMDHENMFWYRQDPGLGLRLIYFSYDVKMKEKGDIPEGYSVSREKKERFSLILESASTNQTSMYLCASSSRQAATNEKLFFGSGTQLSVL.

Note on this clone: At one of its ends the junction is not consistent with the germline gene, which may arise from a read error. The V and J genes are TRBV5-6 and TRBJ1-2, with D perhaps matching TRBD1 (5 bases). CDR3 length: 14 amino acids. In germline, CDR1 is SGHDT, CDR2 YYEEEE. CDR3 loop: CASGRRGPGYGYAF. The CDR3 DNA sequence: TGTGCCAGCGGAAGACGGGGACCTGGCTATGGCTACGCCTTC.

The rearrangement uses TRBV30 and TRBJ2-3; D gene uncertain. The V and J ends lost 0 bases and 7 bases respectively, with 11 bases between them. The germline gives CDR1 GTSNPN, CDR2 SVGIG (reference sequence). The CDR3 spans 13 residues. The CDR3 spells CAWSVLQKNTQYF. In nucleotides, the CDR3 is TGTGCCTGGAGTGTATTGCAGAAGAATACGCAGTATTTT.

This chain links TRBV7-8 with TRBJ2-5, with a tentative D call TRBD1 (6 bases). CDR3 length: 11 amino acids. The V end lost 7 bases, the J end lost 5 bases, and 8 bases lay between the germline ends. Germline CDR1 SGHVS, CDR2 FQNEAQ. The CDR3 DNA sequence: TGTGCCAGCAAACAGGGCGAGACCCAGTACTTC. This translates into CASKQGETQYF.

The rearrangement links TRBV5-4 to TRBJ1-2, with D maybe TRBD1 (6 bases). V gave up 0 bases and J gave up 2 bases, with 8 bases separating them. The CDR3 runs to 14 residues. Germline V gene lookup returns CDR1 SGHNT and CDR2 YYREEE (reference sequence). The CDR3 is CASSLGTENYGYTF. Here the CDR3 DNA reads TGTGCCAGCAGCTTGGGGACAGAAAACTATGGCTACACCTTC. Filled out from reference TRBV5-4 and TRBJ1-2, the complete variable domain reads ETGVTQSPTHLIKTRGQQVTLRCSSQSGHNTVSWYQQALGQGPQFIFQYYREEENGRGNFPPRFSGLQFPNYSSELNVNALELDDSALYLCASSLGTENYGYTFGSGTRLTVV.